The rows below give T cell receptor beta chains drawn from one sample of a study of blood T cell repertoires in COVID-19. Sequencing used immunoSEQ multiplex PCR; TCRdb keeps in-frame clones, though not all of them. Of roughly 250,000 clones listed, 75% to 90% are singletons. Sequencing input: peripheral blood. The receptors were sampled from a man aged 60-69 years who had recovered from COVID-19. Each CDR3 is given with its conserved first and last residue. A D gene is named only where the DNA matches it firmly. The size field is filled for only some rows; it gives once, few, many or a size class.

V	size	J	D	DNA	CDR3
TRBV24-1	.	TRBJ2-3	.	TGTGCCACCAGTGATCCGGGGACTTACACAGATACGCAGTATTTT	CATSDPGTYTDTQYF
TRBV24-1	.	TRBJ2-4	TRBD2	TGTGCCACCAGTGGCAGTAGTCCGGGGGGGAAAAACATTCAGTACTTC	CATSGSSPGGKNIQYF
TRBV7-2	.	TRBJ2-7	.	TGTGCCAGCAGTCTTACTCGAGGGCCCTACGAGCAGTACTTC	CASSLTRGPYEQYF
TRBV6-5	.	TRBJ2-2	.	TGTGCCAGCAGTCCAAACACCGGGGAGCTGTTTTTT	CASSPNTGELFF
TRBV5-1	.	TRBJ2-3	TRBD2	TGCGCCAGCAGCTTGACTAGCGGGGGGGCCTGGGATACGCAGTATTTT	CASSLTSGGAWDTQYF
TRBV10-1	.	TRBJ2-2	.	TGCGCCAGCAGTTTTAGCGGCGCGAACACCGGGGAGCTGTTTTTT	CASSFSGANTGELFF
TRBV6-6	.	TRBJ1-5	.	TGTGCCAGCATGGAGTACTCCGTTAGCAATCAGCCCCAGCATTTT	CASMEYSVSNQPQHF
TRBV7-2	once	TRBJ2-5	.	TGTGCCAGCAGCTTAGCGACCGCGGCGGGGTCCCAAGAGACCCAGTACTTC	CASSLATAAGSQETQYF
TRBV7-2	once	TRBJ2-7	TRBD1	TGTGCCAGCAGCTCCCGGACAGGGAGCTCCTACGAGCAGTACTTC	CASSSRTGSSYEQYF
TRBV7-9	.	TRBJ2-3	TRBD1	TGTGCCAGCAGCTTAGGGGGACAGCTATTCACAGATACGCAGTATTTT	CASSLGGQLFTDTQYF
TRBV27	.	TRBJ2-2	.	TGTGCTACAAAAGGGGAGTGGGGGGGCCGTGGCGGGGAGCTGTTTTTT	CATKGEWGGRGGELFF
TRBV11-3	.	TRBJ2-1	.	TGTGCCAGCAGCTTAGGTAGCAATGAGCAGTTCTTC	CASSLGSNEQFF
TRBV11-2	.	TRBJ1-5	TRBD1	TGTGCCAGCAGTTGGACAGGGGCTTATCAGCCCCAGCATTTT	CASSWTGAYQPQHF
TRBV2	.	TRBJ1-1	TRBD1	TGTGCCAGCAGTGGACAGGGGATAACTGAAGCTTTCTTT	CASSGQGITEAFF
TRBV5-8	.	TRBJ2-4	TRBD1	TGTGCCAGCAGCCAAATGACAGGGGGCTTAGCCAAAAACATTCAGTACTTC	CASSQMTGGLAKNIQYF
TRBV3-1/TRBV3-2	.	TRBJ2-1	TRBD2	TGTGCCAGCAGCCCCCGCGGCGGGGGATACAATGAGCAGTTCTTC	CASSPRGGGYNEQFF
TRBV6-1	.	TRBJ2-6	.	TGTGCCAGCAGTGACAGATCTGGGGCCAACGTCCTGACTTTC	CASSDRSGANVLTF
TRBV6-1	.	TRBJ2-2	TRBD1	TGTGCCAGCAGTGAAATACGACAGGGGTCCGGGGAGCTGTTTTTT	CASSEIRQGSGELFF
TRBV11-2	.	TRBJ2-1	TRBD2	TGTGCCAGCAGCTATAGACAGGGGACTAGCGGCAACAATGAGCAGTTCTTC	CASSYRQGTSGNNEQFF
TRBV11-2	.	TRBJ2-3	.	TGTGCCAGCAGCTTAGACGCCCACTTGAGGGAGTTACGAGATACGCAGTATTTT	CASSLDAHLRELRDTQYF
TRBV27	.	TRBJ2-3	.	TGTGCCAGCAGTTCCTCCCCTTGGCAGGGCCACACAGATACGCAGTATTTT	CASSSSPWQGHTDTQYF
TRBV6-1	.	TRBJ1-5	TRBD1	TGTGCCAGCAGTGAAAGACAGGGGAGTCAGCCCCAGCATTTT	CASSERQGSQPQHF
TRBV6-5	.	TRBJ1-2	TRBD1	TGTGCCAGCAGTTACGGACAGGGCGGGTATGGCTACACCTTC	CASSYGQGGYGYTF
TRBV7-9	once	TRBJ1-2	.	TGTGCCAGCAGCCCCGACGGGAACTATGGCTACACCTTC	CASSPDGNYGYTF
TRBV10-2	once	TRBJ2-3	TRBD2	TGCGCCAGCGATCTAGCGGGGGATCGCACAGATACGCAGTATTTT	CASDLAGDRTDTQYF
TRBV12-3/TRBV12-4	.	TRBJ1-3	.	TGTGCCAGCAGTGAAGCGGGTAGAAACACCATATATTTT	CASSEAGRNTIYF
TRBV5-1	.	TRBJ1-2	TRBD1	TGCGCCAGCAGCTTGGGAGGACAGGCGATCTATGGCTACACCTTC	CASSLGGQAIYGYTF
TRBV6-5	.	TRBJ2-3	.	TGTGCCACCCTTAAACAGGGTCCCGGAGATACGCAGTATTTT	CATLKQGPGDTQYF
TRBV7-8	few	TRBJ2-5	TRBD2	TGTGCCAGCAGCACCCCTAGCGGGGGGCTTAAAGAGACCCAGTACTTC	CASSTPSGGLKETQYF
TRBV19	.	TRBJ1-4	TRBD1	TGTGCCAGTAGTTATTTGCCGGGACAGGAAATCTCAACTAATGAAAAACTGTTTTTT	CASSYLPGQEISTNEKLFF
TRBV28	.	TRBJ1-1	.	TGTGCCAGCAGTTCTCGAGGGATTTCTGAAGCTTTCTTT	CASSSRGISEAFF
TRBV19	.	TRBJ2-7	TRBD1	TGTGCCAGTAGTAGGTACGATGGACAGGGTTACGAGCAGTACTTC	CASSRYDGQGYEQYF
TRBV30	.	TRBJ2-7	.	TGTGCCTGGAGCGGGGGCTCCTACGAGCAGTACTTC	CAWSGGSYEQYF
TRBV4-1	.	TRBJ2-2	.	TGCGCCAGCAGTCAGATGACAGTTAACACCGGGGAGCTGTTTTTT	CASSQMTVNTGELFF
TRBV7-8	.	TRBJ1-2	.	TGTGCCAGCAGCTTAGTCCAGGGTGCTAACTATGGCTACACCTTC	CASSLVQGANYGYTF
TRBV2	.	TRBJ1-4	.	TGTGCCAGCAGACCCCTTACAGAAAAACTGTTTTTT	CASRPLTEKLFF
TRBV21-1	.	TRBJ2-2	.	TGTGCCAGCAGCGCTCCCCCGGACAGGGATAACACCGGGGAGCTGTTTTTT	CASSAPPDRDNTGELFF
TRBV28	.	TRBJ2-7	.	TGTGCCAGCAGTTTGACAGCCTACGAGCAGTACTTC	CASSLTAYEQYF
TRBV6-1	.	TRBJ2-3	.	TGTGCCAGCAGTTTAAACCCGGGACACACAGATACGCAGTATTTT	CASSLNPGHTDTQYF
TRBV6-6	.	TRBJ1-6	.	TGTGCCAGCACCTTCGGACAGAGCTATAATTCACCCCTCCACTTT	CASTFGQSYNSPLHF
TRBV24-1	.	TRBJ2-1	.	TGTGCCACCAGTGATCCCCCGTTCGAGCAGTTCTTC	CATSDPPFEQFF
TRBV5-1	.	TRBJ2-1	.	TGCGCCAGCAGCCATCCGGGACACGCGGATGAGCAGTTCTTC	CASSHPGHADEQFF
TRBV5-1	.	TRBJ1-4	TRBD1	TGCGCCAGCAGTCCCGGGACAGGGGTTGAAAAACTGTTTTTT	CASSPGTGVEKLFF